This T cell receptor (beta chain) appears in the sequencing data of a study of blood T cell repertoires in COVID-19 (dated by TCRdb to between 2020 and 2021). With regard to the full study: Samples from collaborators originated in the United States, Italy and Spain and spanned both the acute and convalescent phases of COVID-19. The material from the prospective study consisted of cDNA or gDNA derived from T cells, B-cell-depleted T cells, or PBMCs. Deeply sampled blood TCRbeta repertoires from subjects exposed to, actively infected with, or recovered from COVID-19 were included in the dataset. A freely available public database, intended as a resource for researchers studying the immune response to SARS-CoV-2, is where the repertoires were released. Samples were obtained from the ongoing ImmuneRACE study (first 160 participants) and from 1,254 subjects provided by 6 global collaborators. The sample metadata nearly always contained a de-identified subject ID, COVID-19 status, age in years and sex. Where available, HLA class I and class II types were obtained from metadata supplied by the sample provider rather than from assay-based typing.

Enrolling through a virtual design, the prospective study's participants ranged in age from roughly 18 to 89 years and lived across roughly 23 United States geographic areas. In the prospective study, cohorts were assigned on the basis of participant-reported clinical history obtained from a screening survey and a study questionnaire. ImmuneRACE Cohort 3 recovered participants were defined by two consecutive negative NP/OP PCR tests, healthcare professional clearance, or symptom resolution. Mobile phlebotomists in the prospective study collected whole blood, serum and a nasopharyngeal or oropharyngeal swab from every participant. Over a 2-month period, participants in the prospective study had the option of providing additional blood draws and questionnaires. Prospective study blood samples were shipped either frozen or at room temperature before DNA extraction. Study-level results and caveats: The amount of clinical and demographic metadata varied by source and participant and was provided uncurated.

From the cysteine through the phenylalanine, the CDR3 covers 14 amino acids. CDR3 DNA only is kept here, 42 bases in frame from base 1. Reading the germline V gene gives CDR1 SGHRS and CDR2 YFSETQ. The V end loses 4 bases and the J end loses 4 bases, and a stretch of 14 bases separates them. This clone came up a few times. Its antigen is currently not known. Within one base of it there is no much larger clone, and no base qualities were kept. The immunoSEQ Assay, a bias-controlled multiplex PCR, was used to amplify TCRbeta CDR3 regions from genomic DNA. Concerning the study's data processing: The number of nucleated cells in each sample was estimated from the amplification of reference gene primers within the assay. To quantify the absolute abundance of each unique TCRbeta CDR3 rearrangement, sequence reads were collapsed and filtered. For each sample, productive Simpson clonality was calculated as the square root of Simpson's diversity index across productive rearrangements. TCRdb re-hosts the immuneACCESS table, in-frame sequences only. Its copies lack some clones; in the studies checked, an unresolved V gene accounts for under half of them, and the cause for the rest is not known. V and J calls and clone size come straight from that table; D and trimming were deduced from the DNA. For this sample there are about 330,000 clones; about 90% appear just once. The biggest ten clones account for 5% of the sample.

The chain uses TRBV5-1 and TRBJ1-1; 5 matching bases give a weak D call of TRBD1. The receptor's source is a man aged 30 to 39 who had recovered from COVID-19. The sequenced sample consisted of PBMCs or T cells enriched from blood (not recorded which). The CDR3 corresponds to CASSQRQGGTEAFF. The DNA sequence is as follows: TGCGCCAGCAGCCAAAGGCAGGGCGGCACTGAAGCTTTCTTT.